Below, one T cell receptor (beta chain) is given with its context. V lost 5 bases and J lost 4, with 17 bases in between. The CDR3 length is 15 residues. CDR1 is MDHEN and CDR2 is SYDVKM in the germline V gene. The repertoire was sequenced with immunoSEQ multiplex PCR; TCRdb's copy has only in-frame clones and lacks some. The table lists some 290,000 clones, less than 90% of them singletons. This sample was included in a study of blood T cell repertoires in COVID-19. This sequence originates from a man between 60 and 70 years old who had recovered from COVID-19. The V and J genes are TRBV28 and TRBJ2-5, with TRBD2 as a possible D gene (5 bases). Sequenced sample: peripheral blood. The DNA for the CDR3 is TGTGCCAGCAGTCCGATTCCCCCCCGGGGAGAGACCCAGTACTTC. This encodes CASSPIPPRGETQYF.